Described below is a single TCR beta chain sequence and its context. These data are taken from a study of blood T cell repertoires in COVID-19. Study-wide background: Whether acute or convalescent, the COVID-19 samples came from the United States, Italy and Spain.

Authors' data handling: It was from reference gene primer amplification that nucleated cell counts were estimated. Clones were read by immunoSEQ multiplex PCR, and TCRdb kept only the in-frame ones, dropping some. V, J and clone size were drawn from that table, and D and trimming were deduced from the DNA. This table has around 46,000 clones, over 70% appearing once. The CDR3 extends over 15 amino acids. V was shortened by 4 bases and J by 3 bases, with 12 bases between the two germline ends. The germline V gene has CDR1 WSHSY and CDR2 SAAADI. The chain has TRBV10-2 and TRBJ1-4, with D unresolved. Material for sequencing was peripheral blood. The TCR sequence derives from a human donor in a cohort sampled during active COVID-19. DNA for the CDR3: TGCGCCAGCAGTGTTACGGGGTTAGCTAATGAAAAACTGTTTTTT. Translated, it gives CASSVTGLANEKLFF.